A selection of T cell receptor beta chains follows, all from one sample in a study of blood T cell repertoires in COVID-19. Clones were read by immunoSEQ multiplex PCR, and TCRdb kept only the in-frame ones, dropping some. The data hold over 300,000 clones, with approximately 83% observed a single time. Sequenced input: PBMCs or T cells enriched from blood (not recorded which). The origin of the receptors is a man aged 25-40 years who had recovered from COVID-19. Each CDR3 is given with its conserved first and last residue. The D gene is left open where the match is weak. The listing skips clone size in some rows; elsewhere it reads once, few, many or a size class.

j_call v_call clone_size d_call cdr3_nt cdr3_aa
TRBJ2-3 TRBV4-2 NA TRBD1 TGTGCCAGCAGCCGGTTTAGGGGACAGGGTACAGATACGCAGTATTTT CASSRFRGQGTDTQYF
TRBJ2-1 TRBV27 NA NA TGTGCCAGCAGTTTCTCAAGGGGCGGGGCCTTGACCTACAATGAGCAGTTCTTC CASSFSRGGALTYNEQFF
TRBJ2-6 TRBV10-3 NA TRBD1 TGTGCCATCAGTGAGTCGACAGGGAACTCTGGGGCCAACGTCCTGACTTTC CAISESTGNSGANVLTF
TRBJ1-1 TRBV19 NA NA TGTGCCAGTAGTATCGGGGGGGCCGACACTGAAGCTTTCTTT CASSIGGADTEAFF
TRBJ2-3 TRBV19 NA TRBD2 TGTGCCAGTAGTCCCCGCGGGGGGGCCGTAGATACGCAGTATTTT CASSPRGGAVDTQYF
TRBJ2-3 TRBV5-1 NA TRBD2 TGCGCCAGCACCCAAGGAGCGGGGGGCCGTGCAGATACGCAGTATTTT CASTQGAGGRADTQYF
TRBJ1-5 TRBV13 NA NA TGTGCCAGCAGCTTATCCGAGCGGGGTGATCAGCCCCAGCATTTT CASSLSERGDQPQHF
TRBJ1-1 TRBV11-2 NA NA TGTGCCAGCAGTCAACGGTCGGAATCCGGGTGGTTTGCTGAAGCTTTCTTT CASSQRSESGWFAEAFF
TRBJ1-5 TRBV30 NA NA TGTGCCTGGAGTGAAATAGGGGCCATGGGACTACAGCCCCAGCATTTT CAWSEIGAMGLQPQHF
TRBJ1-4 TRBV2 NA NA TGTGCCAGCTTTCCTGGCAGGGCGGCAACTAATGAAAAACTGTTTTTT CASFPGRAATNEKLFF
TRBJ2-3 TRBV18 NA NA TGTGCCAGCTCATCAGGGATCTACACAGATACGCAGTATTTT CASSSGIYTDTQYF
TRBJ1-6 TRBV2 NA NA TGTGCCAGCAGAACAAGGGGTTTTAATTCACCCCTCCACTTT CASRTRGFNSPLHF
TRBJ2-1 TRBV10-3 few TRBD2 TGTGCCATCAGTGATACGACCCACCTCGGGAGGGATGAGCAGTTCTTC CAISDTTHLGRDEQFF
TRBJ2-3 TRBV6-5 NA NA TGTGCCAGCAGTTACACGAGACTAGATACGCAGTATTTT CASSYTRLDTQYF
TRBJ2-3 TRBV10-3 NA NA TGTGCCATCAGGACTAGTCAGTCTCCGGATACGCAGTATTTT CAIRTSQSPDTQYF
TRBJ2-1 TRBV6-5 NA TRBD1 TGTGCCAGCAGCCAAACGGGACAGGGGGCTCATGAGCAGTTCTTC CASSQTGQGAHEQFF
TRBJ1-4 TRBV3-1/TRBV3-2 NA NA TGTGCCAGCAGCCCCGGGACGCAAGCGGGAGAACTGTTTTTT CASSPGTQAGELFF
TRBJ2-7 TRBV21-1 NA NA TGTGCCAGCAGCAAAGAGGAAATAGGGAGGAACGAGCAGTACTTC CASSKEEIGRNEQYF
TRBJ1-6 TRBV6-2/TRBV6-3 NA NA TGTGCCAGCAGTTACGGCGCAGGGAATTCACCCCTCCACTTT CASSYGAGNSPLHF
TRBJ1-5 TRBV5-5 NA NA TGTGCCAGCAGCCTGTCGGGAGGGGAGTTAGCGAGCAATCAGCCCCAGCATTTT CASSLSGGELASNQPQHF
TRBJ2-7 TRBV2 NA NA TGTGCCAGCAGGCGGGACGAGAGCTCCTACGAGCAGTACTTC CASRRDESSYEQYF
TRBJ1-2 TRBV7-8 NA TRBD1 TGTGCCAGCAGCCCGTCCGGAGGGACAGCTAGCTACACCTTC CASSPSGGTASYTF
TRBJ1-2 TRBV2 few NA TGTGCCAGCAGTGAACAGACTACTAACTATGGCTACACCTTC CASSEQTTNYGYTF
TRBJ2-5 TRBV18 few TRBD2 TGTGCCAGCTCACCACGGCGGGGGGGATTGTGGACCCAGTACTTC CASSPRRGGLWTQYF
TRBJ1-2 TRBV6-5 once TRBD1 TGTGCCAGCCGGACGACAGGGGGTGACACCTTC CASRTTGGDTF
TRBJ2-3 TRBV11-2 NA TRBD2 TGTGCCAGCAGCTTTAGACTAGCGGGGGGCACAGATACGCAGTATTTT CASSFRLAGGTDTQYF
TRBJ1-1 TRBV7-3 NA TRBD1 TGTGCCAGCAGCTTATTCCCAGGGGGCTCGACGGAGGCTTTCTTT CASSLFPGGSTEAFF
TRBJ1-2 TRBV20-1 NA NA TGCAGTGCTAGTAGGGGAGGCTACACCTTC CSASRGGYTF
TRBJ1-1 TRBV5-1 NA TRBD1 TGCGCCAGCAGCTTGGCCTTAGGACAGGGAATTCCGCGCACTGAAGCTTTCTTT CASSLALGQGIPRTEAFF
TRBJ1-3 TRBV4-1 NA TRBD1 TGCGCCAGCAGCCAAGGGGACAGTCTACTCTCTGGAAACACCATATATTTT CASSQGDSLLSGNTIYF
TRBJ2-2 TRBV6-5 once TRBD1 TGTGCCACCGTGGGACAGGGGAACACCGGGGAGCTGTTTTTT CATVGQGNTGELFF
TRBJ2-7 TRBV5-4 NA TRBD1 TGTGCCAGCAGCCCGGGACAGGGGAGCTCCTACGAGCAGTACTTC CASSPGQGSSYEQYF
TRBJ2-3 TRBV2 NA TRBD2 TGTGCCAGCAGAGCGGGGGGGTACTCAGATACGCAGTATTTT CASRAGGYSDTQYF
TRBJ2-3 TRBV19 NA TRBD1 TGTGCCAGTAGGCGGACAGGGCTTACAGATACGCAGTATTTT CASRRTGLTDTQYF
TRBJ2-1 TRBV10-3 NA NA TGTGCCATCAGTGACATGGCAGAGCAGTTCTTC CAISDMAEQFF
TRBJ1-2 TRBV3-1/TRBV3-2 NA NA TGTGCCAGCAGCCACCAAACAGGGACCTATGGCTACACCTTC CASSHQTGTYGYTF
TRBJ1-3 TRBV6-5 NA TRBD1 TGTGCCAGCAGTACAGGGGCGACGGGAAACACCATATATTTT CASSTGATGNTIYF
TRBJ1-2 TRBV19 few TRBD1 TGTGCCAGTACCTTAAACAGGGGCCTCCCTCGGATCTATGGCTACACCTTC CASTLNRGLPRIYGYTF
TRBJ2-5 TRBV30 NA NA TGTGCCTGGAGTCCTCCAGACTCTACCCAGTACTTC CAWSPPDSTQYF
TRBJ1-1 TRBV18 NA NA TGTGCCAGCTCACCACGTTCGGCAGGGGACACTGAAGCTTTCTTT CASSPRSAGDTEAFF
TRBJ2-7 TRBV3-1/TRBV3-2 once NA TGTGCCAGCAGCCAAGCCTCTATTACCTACGAGCAGTACTTC CASSQASITYEQYF
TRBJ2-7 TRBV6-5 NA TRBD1 TGTGCCAGCAGTTATACTACCGGGACAGGGGGCCATGAGCAGTACTTC CASSYTTGTGGHEQYF
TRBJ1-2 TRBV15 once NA TGTGCCACCAGCAGACGACAGCGTCCTAACTATGGCTACACCTTC CATSRRQRPNYGYTF
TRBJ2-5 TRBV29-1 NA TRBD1 TGCAGCGTTGAACTGACAGGGTTCGGGGAGACCCAGTACTTC CSVELTGFGETQYF
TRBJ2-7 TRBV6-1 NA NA TGTGCCAGCAGTGAACCAAACTACGAGCAGTACTTC CASSEPNYEQYF
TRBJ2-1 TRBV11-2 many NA TGTGCCAGCAGGGGGGGACCCAATGAGCAGTTCTTC CASRGGPNEQFF
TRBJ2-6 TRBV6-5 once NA TGTGCCAGCAGTTACGGAGGCTCCGGGGCCAACGTCCTGACTTTC CASSYGGSGANVLTF
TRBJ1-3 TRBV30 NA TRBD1 TGTGCCTGGAGTCCGGAGCAGGGGGCTGGAAACACCATATATTTT CAWSPEQGAGNTIYF
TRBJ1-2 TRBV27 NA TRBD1 TGTGCCAGCAGCGGGACAGGGTATGGCTACACCTTC CASSGTGYGYTF